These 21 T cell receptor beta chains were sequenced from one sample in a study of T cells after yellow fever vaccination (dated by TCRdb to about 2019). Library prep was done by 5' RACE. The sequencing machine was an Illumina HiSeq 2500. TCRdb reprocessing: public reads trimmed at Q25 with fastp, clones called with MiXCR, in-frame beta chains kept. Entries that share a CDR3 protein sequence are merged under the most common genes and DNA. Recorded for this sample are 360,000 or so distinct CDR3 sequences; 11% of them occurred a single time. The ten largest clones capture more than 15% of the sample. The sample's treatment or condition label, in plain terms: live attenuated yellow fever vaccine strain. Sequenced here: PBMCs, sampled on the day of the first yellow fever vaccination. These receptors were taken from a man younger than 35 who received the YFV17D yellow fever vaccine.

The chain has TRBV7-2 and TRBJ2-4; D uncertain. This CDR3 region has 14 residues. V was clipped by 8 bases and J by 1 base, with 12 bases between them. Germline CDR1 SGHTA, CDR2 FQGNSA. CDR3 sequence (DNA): TGTGCCAGCGCACCATCGGCGGCCAAAAACATTCAGTACTTC. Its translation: CASAPSAAKNIQYF. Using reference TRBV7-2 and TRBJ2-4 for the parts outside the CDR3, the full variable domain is GAGVSQSPSNKVTEKGKDVELRCDPISGHTALYWYRQSLGQGLEFLIYFQGNSAPDKSGLPSDRFSAERTGGSVSTLTIQRTQQEDSAVYLCASAPSAAKNIQYFGAGTRLSVL.

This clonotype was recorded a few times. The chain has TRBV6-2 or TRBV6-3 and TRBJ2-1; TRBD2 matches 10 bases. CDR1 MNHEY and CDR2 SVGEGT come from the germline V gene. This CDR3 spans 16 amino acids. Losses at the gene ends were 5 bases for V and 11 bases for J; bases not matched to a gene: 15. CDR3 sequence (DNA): TGTGCCAGCAGTCCTCCTCAAGAGCGGGGGGGAATGAAGCAGTTCTTC. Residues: CASSPPQERGGMKQFF.

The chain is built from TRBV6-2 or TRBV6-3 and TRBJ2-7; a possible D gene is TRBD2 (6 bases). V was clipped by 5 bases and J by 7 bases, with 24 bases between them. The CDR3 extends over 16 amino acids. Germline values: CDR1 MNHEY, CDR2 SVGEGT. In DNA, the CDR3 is TGTGCCAGCAGTAACCCGACTAGATTTTCGGTATGGGAGCAGTACTTC. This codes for CASSNPTRFSVWEQYF.

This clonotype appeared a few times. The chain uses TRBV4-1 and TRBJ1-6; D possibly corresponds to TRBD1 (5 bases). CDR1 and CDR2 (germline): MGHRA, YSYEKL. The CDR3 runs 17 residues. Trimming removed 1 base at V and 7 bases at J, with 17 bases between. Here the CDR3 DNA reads TGCGCCAGCAGCCAAGCTAGATTAGGGGCGGGAAATTCACCCCTCCACTTT. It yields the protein CASSQARLGAGNSPLHF.

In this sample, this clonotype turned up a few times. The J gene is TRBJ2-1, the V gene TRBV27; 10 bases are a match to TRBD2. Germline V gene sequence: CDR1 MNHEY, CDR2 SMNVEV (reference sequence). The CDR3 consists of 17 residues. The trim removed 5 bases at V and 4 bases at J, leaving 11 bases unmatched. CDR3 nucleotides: TGTGCCAGCAGTGCCATCTCGATAGCGGGGGGATACAATGAGCAGTTCTTC. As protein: CASSAISIAGGYNEQFF.

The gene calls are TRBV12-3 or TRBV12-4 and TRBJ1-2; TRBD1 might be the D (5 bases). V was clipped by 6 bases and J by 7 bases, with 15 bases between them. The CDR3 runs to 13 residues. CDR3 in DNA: TGTGCCAGCAGCCTACTCGGGGGTACTGGCTACACCTTC. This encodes CASSLLGGTGYTF.

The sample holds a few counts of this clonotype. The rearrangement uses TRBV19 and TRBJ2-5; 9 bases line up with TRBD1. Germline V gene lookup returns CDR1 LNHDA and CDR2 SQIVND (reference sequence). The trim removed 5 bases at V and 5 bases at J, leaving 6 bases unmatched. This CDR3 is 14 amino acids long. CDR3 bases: TGTGCCAGTAGTTTAGGACAGGGGTCGGAGACCCAGTACTTC. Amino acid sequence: CASSLGQGSETQYF.

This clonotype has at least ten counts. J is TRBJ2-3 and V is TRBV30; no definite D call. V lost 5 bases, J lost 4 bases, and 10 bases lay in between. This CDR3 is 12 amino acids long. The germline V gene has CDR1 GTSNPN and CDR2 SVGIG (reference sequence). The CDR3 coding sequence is TGTGCCTGGTCGGAAGGATCAGATACGCAGTATTTT. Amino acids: CAWSEGSDTQYF.

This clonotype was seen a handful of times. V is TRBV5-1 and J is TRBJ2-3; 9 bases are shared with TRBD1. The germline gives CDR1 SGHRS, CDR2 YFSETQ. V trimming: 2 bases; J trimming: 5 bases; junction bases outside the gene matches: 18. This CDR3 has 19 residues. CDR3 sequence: CASSFYARSQGARLDTQYF. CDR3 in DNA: TGCGCCAGCAGCTTTTACGCCCGATCACAGGGGGCGCGGTTAGATACGCAGTATTTT. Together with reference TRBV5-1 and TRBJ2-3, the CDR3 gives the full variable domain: KAGVTQTPRYLIKTRGQQVTLSCSPISGHRSVSWYQQTPGQGLQFLFEYFSETQRNKGNFPGRFSGRQFSNSRSEMNVSTLELGDSALYLCASSFYARSQGARLDTQYFGPGTRLTVL.

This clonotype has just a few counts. CDR3 residues: CSARTPGAITGELFF. The CDR3 DNA reads as TGCAGTGCTCGGACTCCGGGGGCGATCACCGGGGAGCTGTTTTTT. The chain combines TRBV20-1 with TRBJ2-2; D is perhaps TRBD1 or TRBD2 (6 bases each). This CDR3 contains 15 residues. Germline loops: CDR1 DFQATT, CDR2 SNEGSKA (reference sequence). V lost 5 bases to trimming and J lost 4 bases, with 17 bases between them.

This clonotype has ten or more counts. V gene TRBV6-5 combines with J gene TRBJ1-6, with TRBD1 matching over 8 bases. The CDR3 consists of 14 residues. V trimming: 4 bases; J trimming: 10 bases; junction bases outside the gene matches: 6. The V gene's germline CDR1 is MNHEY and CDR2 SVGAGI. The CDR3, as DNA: TGTGCCAGCAGTTCCAGGGGGCCAGGGTCACCCCTCCACTTT. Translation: CASSSRGPGSPLHF.

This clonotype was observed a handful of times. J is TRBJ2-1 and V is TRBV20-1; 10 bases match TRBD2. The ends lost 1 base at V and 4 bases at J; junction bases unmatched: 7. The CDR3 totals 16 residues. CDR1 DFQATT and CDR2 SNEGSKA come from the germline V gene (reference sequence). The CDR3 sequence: CSARGYGLAVYNEQFF. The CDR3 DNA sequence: TGCAGTGCTAGAGGGTATGGACTAGCGGTGTACAATGAGCAGTTCTTC.

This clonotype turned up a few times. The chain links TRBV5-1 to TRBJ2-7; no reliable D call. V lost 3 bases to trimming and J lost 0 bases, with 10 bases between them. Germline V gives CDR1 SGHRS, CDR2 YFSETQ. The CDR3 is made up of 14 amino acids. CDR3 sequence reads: CASSYTANSYEQYF. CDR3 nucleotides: TGCGCCAGCAGCTATACAGCGAACTCCTACGAGCAGTACTTC.

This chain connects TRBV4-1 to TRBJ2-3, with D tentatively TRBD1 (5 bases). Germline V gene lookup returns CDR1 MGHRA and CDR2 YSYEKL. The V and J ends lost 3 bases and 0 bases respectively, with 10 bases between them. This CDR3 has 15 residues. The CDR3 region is CASSQGPTSTDTQYF. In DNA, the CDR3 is TGCGCCAGCAGCCAGGGGCCCACTAGCACAGATACGCAGTATTTT.

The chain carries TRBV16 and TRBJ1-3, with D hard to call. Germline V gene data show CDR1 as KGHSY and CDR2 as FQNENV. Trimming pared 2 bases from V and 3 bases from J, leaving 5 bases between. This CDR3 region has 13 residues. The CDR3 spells CASSQAFGNTIYF. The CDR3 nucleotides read TGTGCCAGCAGCCAAGCATTTGGAAACACCATATATTTT.

CDR3 amino acids: CASSLGLTAGNTIYF. CDR3 coding DNA: TGTGCCAGTAGTTTGGGACTTACGGCCGGAAACACCATATATTTT. The chain uses TRBV19 and TRBJ1-3; possibly TRBD1 for D (5 bases). Germline CDR1 reads LNHDA; CDR2 reads SQIVND (reference sequence). With 5 bases removed from V and 4 bases from J, the gap between germline ends came to 15 bases. The CDR3 loop spans 15 amino acids.

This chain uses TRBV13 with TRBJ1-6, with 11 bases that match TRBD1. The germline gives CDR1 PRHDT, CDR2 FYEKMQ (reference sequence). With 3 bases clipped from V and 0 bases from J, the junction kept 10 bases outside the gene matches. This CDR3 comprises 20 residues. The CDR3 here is CASSFLGTGGWSSYNSPLHF. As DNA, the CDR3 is TGTGCCAGCAGCTTCCTGGGGACAGGGGGTTGGAGCTCCTATAATTCACCCCTCCACTTT.

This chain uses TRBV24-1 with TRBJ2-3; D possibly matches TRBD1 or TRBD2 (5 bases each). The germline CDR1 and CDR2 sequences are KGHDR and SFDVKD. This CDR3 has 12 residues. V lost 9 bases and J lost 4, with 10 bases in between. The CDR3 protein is CATSEGPDTQYF. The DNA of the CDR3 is TGTGCCACCTCCGAGGGGCCAGATACGCAGTATTTT.

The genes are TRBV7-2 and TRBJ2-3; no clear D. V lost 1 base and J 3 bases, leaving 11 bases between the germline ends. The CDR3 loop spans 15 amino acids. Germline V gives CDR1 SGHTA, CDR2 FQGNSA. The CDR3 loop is CASSLVIGGTDTQYF. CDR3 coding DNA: TGTGCCAGCAGCTTAGTAATTGGTGGTACAGATACGCAGTATTTT.

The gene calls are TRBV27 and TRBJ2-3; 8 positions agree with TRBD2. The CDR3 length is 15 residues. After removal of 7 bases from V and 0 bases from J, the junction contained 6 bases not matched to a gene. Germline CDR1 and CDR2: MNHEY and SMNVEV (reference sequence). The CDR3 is CASTPRGGSTDTQYF. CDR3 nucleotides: TGTGCCAGCACCCCCCGCGGGGGGAGCACAGATACGCAGTATTTT.

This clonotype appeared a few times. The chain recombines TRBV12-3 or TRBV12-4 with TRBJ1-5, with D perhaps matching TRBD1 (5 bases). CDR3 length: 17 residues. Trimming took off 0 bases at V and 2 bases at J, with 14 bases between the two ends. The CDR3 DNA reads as TGTGCCAGCAGTTTAGCGCGTTGGGGGACCGGCAATCAGCCCCAGCATTTT. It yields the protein CASSLARWGTGNQPQHF.